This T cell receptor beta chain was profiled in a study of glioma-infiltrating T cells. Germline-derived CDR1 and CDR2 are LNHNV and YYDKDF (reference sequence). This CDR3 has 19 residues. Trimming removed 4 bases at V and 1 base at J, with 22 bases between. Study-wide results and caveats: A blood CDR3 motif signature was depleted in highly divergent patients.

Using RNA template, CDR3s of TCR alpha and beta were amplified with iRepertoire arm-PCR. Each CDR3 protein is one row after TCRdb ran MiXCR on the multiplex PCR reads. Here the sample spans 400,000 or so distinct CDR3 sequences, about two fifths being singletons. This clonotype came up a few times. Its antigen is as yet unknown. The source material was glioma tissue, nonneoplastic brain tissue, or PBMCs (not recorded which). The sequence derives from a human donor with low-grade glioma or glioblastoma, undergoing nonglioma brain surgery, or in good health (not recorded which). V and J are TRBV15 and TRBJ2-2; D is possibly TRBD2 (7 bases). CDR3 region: CATSTESGTRWENTGELFF. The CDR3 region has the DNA TGTGCCACCAGCACCGAAAGCGGGACACGGTGGGAGAACACCGGGGAGCTGTTTTTT.